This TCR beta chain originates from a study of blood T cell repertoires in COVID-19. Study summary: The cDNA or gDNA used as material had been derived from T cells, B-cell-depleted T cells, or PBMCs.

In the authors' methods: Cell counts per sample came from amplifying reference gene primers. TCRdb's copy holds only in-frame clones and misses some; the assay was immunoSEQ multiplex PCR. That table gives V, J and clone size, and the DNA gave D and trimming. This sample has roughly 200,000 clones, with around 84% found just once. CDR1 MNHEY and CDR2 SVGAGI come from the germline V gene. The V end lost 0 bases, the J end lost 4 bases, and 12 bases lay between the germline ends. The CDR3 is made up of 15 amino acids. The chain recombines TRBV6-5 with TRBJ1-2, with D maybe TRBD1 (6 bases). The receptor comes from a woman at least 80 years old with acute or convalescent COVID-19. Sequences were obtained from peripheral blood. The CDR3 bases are TGTGCCAGCAGTTACTCTAGGACAGCCTCCTATGGCTACACCTTC. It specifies CASSYSRTASYGYTF.